These T cell receptor beta chains were read from a single sample in a study of blood T cell repertoires in COVID-19. Only in-frame clones appear in the TCRdb table, and some are missing; sequencing was by immunoSEQ multiplex PCR. Altogether approximately 170,000 clones are present, 70% to 90% being singletons, with the ten largest covering 1.5% to 2%. The sequencing sample was made of peripheral blood. These receptors came from a man aged 18 to 30 who had recovered from COVID-19. Both conserved end residues are part of each CDR3. Some rows mark clone size as missing; the rest say once, few, many or name a class of expanded clone.

V	size	length	J	CDR3
TRBV30	NA	15	TRBJ1-3	CAWSVDSSSGNTIYF
TRBV24-1	NA	17	TRBJ2-3	CATSDSSGRTTTDTQYF
TRBV12-3/TRBV12-4	NA	13	TRBJ2-5	CASGRDSQETQYF
TRBV7-2	NA	16	TRBJ2-7	CASSFGFSGRAYEQYF
TRBV3-1/TRBV3-2	once	15	TRBJ1-2	CASSQAAGGGYGYTF
TRBV10-3	NA	16	TRBJ2-6	CAIRGDRGAGANVLTF
TRBV4-1	NA	17	TRBJ2-5	CASSQEWTGGLKETQYF
TRBV28	NA	14	TRBJ1-1	CASSLRRRIPEAFF
TRBV4-1	NA	15	TRBJ2-7	CASSGDRGNSYEQYF
TRBV5-6	NA	13	TRBJ2-7	CASSLSIEEEQYF
TRBV7-9	NA	14	TRBJ2-1	CASSLGTSLNEQFF
TRBV2	NA	15	TRBJ1-3	CAIKRQGSSGNTIYF
TRBV7-8	NA	14	TRBJ2-2	CASSRGGSPGELFF
TRBV4-1	NA	16	TRBJ2-1	CASSQDPGLAGGEQFF
TRBV5-1	NA	14	TRBJ2-7	CASSAQGASDEQYF
TRBV29-1	NA	13	TRBJ2-7	CSALTGHLYEQYF
TRBV28	NA	16	TRBJ2-2	CASSLIPSLNTGELFF
TRBV27	once	15	TRBJ2-3	CASSRDRVDTDTQYF